The present entry profiles one T cell receptor (beta chain) with its context. This sample is drawn from a study of T cell changes during pregnancy in multiple sclerosis. Assay used: immunoSEQ multiplex PCR; TCRdb lists only in-frame clones, some missing. The profile covers 45,000 to 55,000 clones, with 92% appearing a single time and roughly 0.99% taken by the ten largest. CDR1 is SGHRS and CDR2 is YFSETQ in the germline V gene. The CDR3 runs 15 residues. The V end was cut by 0 bases, the J end by 0 bases, with 10 bases between. Sequencing was performed on CD4+ T cells from peripheral blood mononuclear cells, taken in the second trimester of pregnancy. The J gene is TRBJ2-7, the V gene TRBV5-1, with a tentative D call TRBD1 (6 bases). The TCR originated in a female donor in good health, enrolled as a control in a pregnancy study. In DNA form, the CDR3 reads TGCGCCAGCAGCTTGGGACAGGCCAGCTCCTACGAGCAGTACTTC. This codes for CASSLGQASSYEQYF.